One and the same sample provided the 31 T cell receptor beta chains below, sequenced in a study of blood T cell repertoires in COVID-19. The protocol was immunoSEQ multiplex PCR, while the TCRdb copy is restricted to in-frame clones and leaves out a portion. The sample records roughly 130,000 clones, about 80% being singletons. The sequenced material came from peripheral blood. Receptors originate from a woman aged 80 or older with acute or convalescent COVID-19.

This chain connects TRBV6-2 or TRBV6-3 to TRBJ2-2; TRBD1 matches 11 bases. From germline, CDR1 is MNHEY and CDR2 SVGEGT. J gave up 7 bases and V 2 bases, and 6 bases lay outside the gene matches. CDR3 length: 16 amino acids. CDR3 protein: CASSYPGQGGNGELFF. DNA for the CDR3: TGTGCCAGCAGTTACCCGGGACAGGGGGGTAACGGGGAGCTGTTTTTT.

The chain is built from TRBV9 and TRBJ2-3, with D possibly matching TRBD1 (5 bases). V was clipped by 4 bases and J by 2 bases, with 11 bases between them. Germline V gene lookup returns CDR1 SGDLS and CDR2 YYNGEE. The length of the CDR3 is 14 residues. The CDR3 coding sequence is TGTGCCAGCAGCTTAAGGACACTCACAGATACGCAGTATTTT. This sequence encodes CASSLRTLTDTQYF.

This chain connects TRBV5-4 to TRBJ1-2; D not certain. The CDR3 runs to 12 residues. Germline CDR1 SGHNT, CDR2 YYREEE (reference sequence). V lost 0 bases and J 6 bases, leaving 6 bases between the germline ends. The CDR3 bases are TGTGCCAGCAGCTTGGGAGGGAATGGCTACACCTTC. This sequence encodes CASSLGGNGYTF. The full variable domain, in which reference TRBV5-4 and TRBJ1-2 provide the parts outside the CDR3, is ETGVTQSPTHLIKTRGQQVTLRCSSQSGHNTVSWYQQALGQGPQFIFQYYREEENGRGNFPPRFSGLQFPNYSSELNVNALELDDSALYLCASSLGGNGYTFGSGTRLTVV.

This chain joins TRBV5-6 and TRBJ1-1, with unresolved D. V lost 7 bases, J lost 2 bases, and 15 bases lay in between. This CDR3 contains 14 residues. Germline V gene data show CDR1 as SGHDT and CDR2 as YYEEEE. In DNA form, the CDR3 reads TGTGCCAGCGGTACTCCTCAATTCAACACTGAAGCTTTCTTT. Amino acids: CASGTPQFNTEAFF.

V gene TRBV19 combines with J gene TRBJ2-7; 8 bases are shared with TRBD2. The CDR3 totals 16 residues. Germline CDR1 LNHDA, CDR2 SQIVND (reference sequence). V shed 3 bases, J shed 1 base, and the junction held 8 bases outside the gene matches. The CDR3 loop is CASSISGAGFSYEQYF. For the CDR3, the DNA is TGTGCCAGTAGTATTAGCGGGGCAGGGTTTTCCTACGAGCAGTACTTC.

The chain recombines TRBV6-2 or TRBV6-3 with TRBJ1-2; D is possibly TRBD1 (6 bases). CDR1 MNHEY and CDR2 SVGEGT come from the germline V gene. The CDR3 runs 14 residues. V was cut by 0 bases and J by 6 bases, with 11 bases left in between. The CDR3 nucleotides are TGTGCCAGCAGTTACTCCCAGGGGAGACATGGCTACACCTTC. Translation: CASSYSQGRHGYTF.

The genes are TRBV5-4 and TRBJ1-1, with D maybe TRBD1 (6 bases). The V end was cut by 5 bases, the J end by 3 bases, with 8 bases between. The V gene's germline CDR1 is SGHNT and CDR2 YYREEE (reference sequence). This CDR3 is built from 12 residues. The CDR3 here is CASSRQDTEAFF. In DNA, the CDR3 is TGTGCCAGCAGTCGACAGGACACTGAAGCTTTCTTT.

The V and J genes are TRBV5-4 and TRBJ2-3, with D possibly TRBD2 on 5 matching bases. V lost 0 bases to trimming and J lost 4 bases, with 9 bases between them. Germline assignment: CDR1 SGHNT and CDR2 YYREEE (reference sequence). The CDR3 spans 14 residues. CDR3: CASSLGGPADTQYF. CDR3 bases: TGTGCCAGCAGCTTGGGCGGGCCCGCAGATACGCAGTATTTT.

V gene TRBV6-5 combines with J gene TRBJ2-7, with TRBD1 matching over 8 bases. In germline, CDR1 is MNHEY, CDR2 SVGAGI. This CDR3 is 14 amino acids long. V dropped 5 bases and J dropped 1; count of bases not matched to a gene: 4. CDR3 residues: CASSTRTGSYEQYF. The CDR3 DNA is TGTGCCAGCAGTACCCGGACAGGGTCCTACGAGCAGTACTTC.

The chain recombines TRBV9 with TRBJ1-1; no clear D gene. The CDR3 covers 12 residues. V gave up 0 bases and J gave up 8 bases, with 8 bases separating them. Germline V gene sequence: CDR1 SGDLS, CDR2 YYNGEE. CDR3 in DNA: TGTGCCAGCAGCGTAGGAGGAGCAGAAGCTTTCTTT. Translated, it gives CASSVGGAEAFF. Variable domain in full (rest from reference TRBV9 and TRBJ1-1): DSGVTQTPKHLITATGQRVTLRCSPRSGDLSVYWYQQSLDQGLQFLIQYYNGEERAKGNILERFSAQQFPDLHSELNLSSLELGDSALYFCASSVGGAEAFFGQGTRLTVV.

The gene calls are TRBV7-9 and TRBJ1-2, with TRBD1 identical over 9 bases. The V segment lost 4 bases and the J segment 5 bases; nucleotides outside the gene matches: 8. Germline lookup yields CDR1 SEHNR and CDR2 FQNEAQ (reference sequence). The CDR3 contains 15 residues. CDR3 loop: CASSSGQGNGYGYTF. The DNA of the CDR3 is TGTGCCAGCAGCTCTGGACAGGGGAATGGGTATGGCTACACCTTC.

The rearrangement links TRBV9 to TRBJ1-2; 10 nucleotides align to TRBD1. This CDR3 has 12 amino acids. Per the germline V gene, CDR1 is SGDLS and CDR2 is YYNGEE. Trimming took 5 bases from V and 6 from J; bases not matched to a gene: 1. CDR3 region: CASRGTGDGYTF. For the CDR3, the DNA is TGTGCCAGCAGGGGGACAGGGGATGGCTACACCTTC.

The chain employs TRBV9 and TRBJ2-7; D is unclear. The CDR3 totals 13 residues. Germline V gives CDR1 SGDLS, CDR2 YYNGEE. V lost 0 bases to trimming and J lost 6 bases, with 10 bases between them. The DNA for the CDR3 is TGTGCCAGCAGCGTAGCTACAGAGAGCGAGCAGTACTTC. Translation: CASSVATESEQYF.

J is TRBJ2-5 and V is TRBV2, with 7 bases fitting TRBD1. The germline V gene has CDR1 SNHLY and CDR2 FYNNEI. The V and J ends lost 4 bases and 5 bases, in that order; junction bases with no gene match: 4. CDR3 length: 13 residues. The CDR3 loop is CASSAGTEETQYF. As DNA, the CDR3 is TGTGCCAGCAGTGCCGGGACAGAGGAGACCCAGTACTTC.

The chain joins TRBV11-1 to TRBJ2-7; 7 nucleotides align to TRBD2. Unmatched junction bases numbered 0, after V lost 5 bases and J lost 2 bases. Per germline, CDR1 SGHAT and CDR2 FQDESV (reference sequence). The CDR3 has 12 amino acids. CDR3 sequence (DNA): TGTGCCAGCAGCGCGGGAGCCTACGAGCAGTACTTC. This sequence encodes CASSAGAYEQYF.

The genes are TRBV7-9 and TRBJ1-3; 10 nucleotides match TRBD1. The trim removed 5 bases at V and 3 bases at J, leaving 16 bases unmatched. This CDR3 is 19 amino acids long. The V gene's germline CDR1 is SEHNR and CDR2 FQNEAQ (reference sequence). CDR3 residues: CASSPLSGTGEQGGNTIYF. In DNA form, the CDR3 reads TGTGCCAGCAGCCCCCTTTCCGGGACAGGGGAACAGGGTGGAAACACCATATATTTT.

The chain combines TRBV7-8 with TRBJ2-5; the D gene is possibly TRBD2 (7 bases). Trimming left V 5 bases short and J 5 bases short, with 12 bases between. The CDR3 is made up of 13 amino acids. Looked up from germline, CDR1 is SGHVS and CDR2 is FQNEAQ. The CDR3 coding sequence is TGTGCCAGCAGCGGGGGGGCCTATGAGACCCAGTACTTC. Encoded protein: CASSGGAYETQYF.

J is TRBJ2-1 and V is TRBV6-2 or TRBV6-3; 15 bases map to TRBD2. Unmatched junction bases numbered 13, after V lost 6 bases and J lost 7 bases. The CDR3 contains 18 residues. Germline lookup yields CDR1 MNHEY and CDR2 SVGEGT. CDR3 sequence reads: CASSTLRTSGGAWNEQFF. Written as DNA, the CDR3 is TGTGCCAGCAGCACCCTAAGGACTAGCGGGGGGGCCTGGAATGAGCAGTTCTTC.

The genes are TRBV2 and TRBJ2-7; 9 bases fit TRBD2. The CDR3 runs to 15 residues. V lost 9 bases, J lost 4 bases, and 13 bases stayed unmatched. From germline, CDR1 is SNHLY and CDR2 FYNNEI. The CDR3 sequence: CASKGVAGGPYEQYF. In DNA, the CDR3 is TGTGCCAGTAAAGGGGTTGCGGGGGGGCCGTACGAGCAGTACTTC.

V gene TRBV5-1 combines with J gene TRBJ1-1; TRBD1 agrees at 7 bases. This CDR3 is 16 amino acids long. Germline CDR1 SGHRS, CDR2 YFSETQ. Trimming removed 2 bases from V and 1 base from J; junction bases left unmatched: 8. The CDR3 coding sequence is TGCGCCAGCAGCTTACTGGCAGGGGGAGGGAACACTGAAGCTTTCTTT. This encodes CASSLLAGGGNTEAFF.

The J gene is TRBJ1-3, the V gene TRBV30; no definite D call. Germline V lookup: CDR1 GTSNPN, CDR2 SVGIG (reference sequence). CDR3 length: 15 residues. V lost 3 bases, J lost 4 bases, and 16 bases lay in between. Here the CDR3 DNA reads TGTGCCTGGAGCGACTCCTGGACTATCGGAAACACCATATATTTT. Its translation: CAWSDSWTIGNTIYF.

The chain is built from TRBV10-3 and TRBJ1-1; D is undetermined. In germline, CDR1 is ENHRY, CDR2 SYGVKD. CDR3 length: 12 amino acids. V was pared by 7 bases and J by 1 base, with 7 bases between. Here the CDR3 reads CAITGGNTEAFF. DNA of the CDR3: TGTGCCATCACCGGTGGGAACACTGAAGCTTTCTTT.

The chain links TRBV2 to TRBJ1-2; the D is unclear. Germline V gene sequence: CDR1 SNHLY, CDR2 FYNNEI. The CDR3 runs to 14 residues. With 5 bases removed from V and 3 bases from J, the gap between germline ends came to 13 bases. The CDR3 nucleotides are TGTGCCAGCAGTCGGAGGGCCCGGGACTATGGCTACACCTTC. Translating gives CASSRRARDYGYTF.

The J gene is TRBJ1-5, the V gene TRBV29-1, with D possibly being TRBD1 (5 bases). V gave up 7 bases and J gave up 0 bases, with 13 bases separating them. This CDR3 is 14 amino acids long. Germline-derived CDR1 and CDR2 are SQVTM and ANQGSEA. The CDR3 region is CSAADRNSNQPQHF. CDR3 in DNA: TGCAGCGCGGCTGACAGAAATAGCAATCAGCCCCAGCATTTT.

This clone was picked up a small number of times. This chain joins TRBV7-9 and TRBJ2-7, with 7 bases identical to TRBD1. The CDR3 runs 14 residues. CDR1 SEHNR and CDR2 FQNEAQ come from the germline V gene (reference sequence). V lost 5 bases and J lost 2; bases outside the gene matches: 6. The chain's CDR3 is CASSLDRVTYEQYF. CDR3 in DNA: TGTGCCAGCAGCCTCGACAGGGTAACCTACGAGCAGTACTTC.

The CDR3 nucleotides are TGTGCCAGTAGTATTGAGGGGAACACTGAAGCTTTCTTT. It codes for CASSIEGNTEAFF. The chain joins TRBV19 to TRBJ1-1; D call uncertain. There are 13 residues in the CDR3. V was pared by 3 bases and J by 1 base, with 6 bases between. CDR1 is LNHDA and CDR2 is SQIVND in the germline V gene (reference sequence).

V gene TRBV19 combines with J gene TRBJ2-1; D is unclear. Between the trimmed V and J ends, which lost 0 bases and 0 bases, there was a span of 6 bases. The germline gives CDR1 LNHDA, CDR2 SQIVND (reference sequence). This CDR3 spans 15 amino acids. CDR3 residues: CASSIDSTSYNEQFF. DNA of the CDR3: TGTGCCAGTAGTATAGACAGTACCTCCTACAATGAGCAGTTCTTC.

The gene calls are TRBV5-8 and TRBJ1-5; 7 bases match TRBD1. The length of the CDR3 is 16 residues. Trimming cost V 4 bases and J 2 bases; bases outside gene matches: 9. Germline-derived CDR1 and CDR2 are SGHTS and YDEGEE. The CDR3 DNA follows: TGTGCCAGCAGCCTATCCGGGACAGCCGGCAATCAGCCCCAGCATTTT. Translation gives CASSLSGTAGNQPQHF.

CDR3 coding DNA: TGCAGTGCTGCATACAGGGGTGGCTACACCTTC. Translation gives CSAAYRGGYTF. The chain joins TRBV20-1 to TRBJ1-2; TRBD1 matches 7 bases. The germline V gene has CDR1 DFQATT and CDR2 SNEGSKA (reference sequence). The ends lost 5 bases at V and 7 bases at J; junction bases unmatched: 4. This CDR3 is 11 amino acids long.

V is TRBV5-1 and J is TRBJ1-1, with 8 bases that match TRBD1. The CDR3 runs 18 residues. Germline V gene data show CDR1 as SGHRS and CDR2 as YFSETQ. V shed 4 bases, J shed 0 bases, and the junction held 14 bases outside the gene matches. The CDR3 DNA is TGCGCCAGCAGCCCCTATGACAGGGGTCCTTCGCTGAACACTGAAGCTTTCTTT. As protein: CASSPYDRGPSLNTEAFF.

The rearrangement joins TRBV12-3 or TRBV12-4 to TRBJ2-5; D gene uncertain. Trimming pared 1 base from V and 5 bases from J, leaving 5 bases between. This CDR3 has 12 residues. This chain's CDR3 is CASSLDGETQYF. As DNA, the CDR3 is TGTGCCAGCAGTTTAGACGGGGAGACCCAGTACTTC.